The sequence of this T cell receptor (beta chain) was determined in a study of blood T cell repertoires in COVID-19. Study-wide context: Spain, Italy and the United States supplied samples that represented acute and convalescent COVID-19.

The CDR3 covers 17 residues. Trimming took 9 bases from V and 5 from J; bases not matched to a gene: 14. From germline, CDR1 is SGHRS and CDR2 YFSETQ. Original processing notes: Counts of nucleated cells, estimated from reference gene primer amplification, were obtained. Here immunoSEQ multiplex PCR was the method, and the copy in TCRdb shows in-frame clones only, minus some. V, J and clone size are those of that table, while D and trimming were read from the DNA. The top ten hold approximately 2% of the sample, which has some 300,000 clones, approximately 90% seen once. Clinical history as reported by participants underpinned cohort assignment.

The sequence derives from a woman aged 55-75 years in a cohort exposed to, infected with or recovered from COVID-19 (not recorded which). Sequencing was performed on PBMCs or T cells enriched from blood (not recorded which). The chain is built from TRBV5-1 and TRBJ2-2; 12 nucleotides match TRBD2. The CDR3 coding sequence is TGCGCCACCTTCGGGACTAGCGGGTCCCGGGGGACCGGGGAGCTGTTTTTT. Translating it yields CATFGTSGSRGTGELFF.